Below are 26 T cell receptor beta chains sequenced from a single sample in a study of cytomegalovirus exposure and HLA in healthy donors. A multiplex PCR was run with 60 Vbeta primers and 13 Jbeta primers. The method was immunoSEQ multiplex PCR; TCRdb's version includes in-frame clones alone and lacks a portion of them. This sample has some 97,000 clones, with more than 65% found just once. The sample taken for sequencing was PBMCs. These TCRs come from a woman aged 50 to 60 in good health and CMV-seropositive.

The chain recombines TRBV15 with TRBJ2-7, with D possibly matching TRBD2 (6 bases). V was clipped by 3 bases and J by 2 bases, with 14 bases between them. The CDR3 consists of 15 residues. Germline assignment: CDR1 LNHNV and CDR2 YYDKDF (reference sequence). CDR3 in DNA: TGTGCCACCAGCAGGGCCCCTCCGGGGGCCTACGAGCAGTACTTC. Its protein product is CATSRAPPGAYEQYF.

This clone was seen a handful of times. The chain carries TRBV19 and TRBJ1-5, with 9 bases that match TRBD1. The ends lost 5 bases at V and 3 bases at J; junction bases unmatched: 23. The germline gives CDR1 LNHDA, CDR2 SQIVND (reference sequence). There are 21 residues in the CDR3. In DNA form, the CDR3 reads TGTGCCAGTAGTCAGAGGGGTGGGGGGGGGACAGGGAAAGGGGTCAATCAGCCCCAGCATTTT. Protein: CASSQRGGGGTGKGVNQPQHF.

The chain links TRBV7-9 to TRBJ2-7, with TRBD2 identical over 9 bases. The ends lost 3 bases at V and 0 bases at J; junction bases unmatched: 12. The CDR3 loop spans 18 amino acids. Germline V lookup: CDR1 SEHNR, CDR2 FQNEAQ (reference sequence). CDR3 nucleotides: TGTGCCAGCAGCTTGGGTTGGCAGACTAGCGGTAACTCCTACGAGCAGTACTTC. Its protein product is CASSLGWQTSGNSYEQYF.

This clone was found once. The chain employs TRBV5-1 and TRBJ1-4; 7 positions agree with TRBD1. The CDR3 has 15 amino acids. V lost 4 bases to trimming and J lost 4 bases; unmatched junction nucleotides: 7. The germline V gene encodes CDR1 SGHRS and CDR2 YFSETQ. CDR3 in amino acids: CASSPETGFNEKLFF. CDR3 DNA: TGCGCCAGCAGCCCGGAGACAGGGTTTAATGAAAAACTGTTTTTT. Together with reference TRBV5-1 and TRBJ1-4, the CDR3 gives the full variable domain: KAGVTQTPRYLIKTRGQQVTLSCSPISGHRSVSWYQQTPGQGLQFLFEYFSETQRNKGNFPGRFSGRQFSNSRSEMNVSTLELGDSALYLCASSPETGFNEKLFFGSGTQLSVL.

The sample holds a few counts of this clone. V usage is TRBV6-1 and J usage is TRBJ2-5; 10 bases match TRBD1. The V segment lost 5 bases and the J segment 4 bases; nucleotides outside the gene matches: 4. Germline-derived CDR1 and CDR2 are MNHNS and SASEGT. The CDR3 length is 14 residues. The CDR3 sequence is CASSFRTGGETQYF. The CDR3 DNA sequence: TGTGCCAGCAGTTTCCGGACAGGGGGAGAGACCCAGTACTTC.

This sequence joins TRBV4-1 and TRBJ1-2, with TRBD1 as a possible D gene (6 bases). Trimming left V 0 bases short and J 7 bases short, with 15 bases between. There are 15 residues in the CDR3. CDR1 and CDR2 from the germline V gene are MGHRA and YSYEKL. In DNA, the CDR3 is TGCGCCAGCAGCCAAGATCGAGGCGGGGGGGCTGGCTACACCTTC. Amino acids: CASSQDRGGGAGYTF.

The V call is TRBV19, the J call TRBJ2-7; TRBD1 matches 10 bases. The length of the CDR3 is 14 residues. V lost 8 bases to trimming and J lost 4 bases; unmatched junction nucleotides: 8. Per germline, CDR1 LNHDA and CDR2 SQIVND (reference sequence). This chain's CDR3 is CASSTGQGFYEQYF. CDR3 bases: TGTGCCAGTTCGACGGGACAGGGGTTTTACGAGCAGTACTTC.

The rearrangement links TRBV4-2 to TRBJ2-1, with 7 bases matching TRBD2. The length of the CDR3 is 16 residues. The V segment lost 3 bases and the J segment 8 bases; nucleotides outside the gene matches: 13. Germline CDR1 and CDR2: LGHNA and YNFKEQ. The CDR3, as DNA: TGTGCCAGCAGCCAGGGGACTATTCCCGGAGAGGATGAGCAGTTCTTC. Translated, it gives CASSQGTIPGEDEQFF.

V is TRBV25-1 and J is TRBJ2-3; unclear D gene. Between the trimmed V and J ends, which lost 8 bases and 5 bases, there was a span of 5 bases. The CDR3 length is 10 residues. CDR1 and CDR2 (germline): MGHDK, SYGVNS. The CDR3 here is CASHGDTQYF. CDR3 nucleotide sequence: TGTGCCAGCCACGGAGATACGCAGTATTTT.

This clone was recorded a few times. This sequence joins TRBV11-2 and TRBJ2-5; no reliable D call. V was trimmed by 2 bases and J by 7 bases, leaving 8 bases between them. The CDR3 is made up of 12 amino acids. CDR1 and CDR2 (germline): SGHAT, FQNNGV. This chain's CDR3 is CASSLSSRTQYF. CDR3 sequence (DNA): TGTGCCAGCAGCTTAAGTTCCAGGACCCAGTACTTC.

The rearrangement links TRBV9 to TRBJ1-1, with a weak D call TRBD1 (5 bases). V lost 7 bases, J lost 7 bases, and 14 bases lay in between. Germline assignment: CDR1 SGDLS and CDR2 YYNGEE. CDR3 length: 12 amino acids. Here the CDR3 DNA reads TGTGCCAGCGGGGGAGGGGAGAATGAAGCTTTCTTT. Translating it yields CASGGGENEAFF.

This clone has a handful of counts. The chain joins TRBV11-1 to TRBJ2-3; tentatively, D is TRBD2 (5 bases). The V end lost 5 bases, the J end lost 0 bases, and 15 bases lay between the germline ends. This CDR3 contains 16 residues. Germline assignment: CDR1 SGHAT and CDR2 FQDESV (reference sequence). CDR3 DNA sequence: TGTGCCAGCAGCCACCCTGCGGGTATTAGCACAGATACGCAGTATTTT. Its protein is CASSHPAGISTDTQYF.

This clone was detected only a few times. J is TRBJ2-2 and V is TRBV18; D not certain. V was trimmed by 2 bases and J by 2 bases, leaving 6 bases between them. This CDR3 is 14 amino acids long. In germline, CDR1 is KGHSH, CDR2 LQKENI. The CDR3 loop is CASSPAVNTGELFF. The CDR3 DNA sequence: TGTGCCAGCTCACCAGCAGTTAACACCGGGGAGCTGTTTTTT.

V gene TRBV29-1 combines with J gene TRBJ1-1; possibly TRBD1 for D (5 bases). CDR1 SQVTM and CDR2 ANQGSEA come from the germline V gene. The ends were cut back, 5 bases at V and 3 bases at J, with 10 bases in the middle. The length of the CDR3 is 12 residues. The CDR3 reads CSVSDSHTEAFF. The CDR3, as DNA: TGCAGCGTTTCTGACAGCCACACTGAAGCTTTCTTT.

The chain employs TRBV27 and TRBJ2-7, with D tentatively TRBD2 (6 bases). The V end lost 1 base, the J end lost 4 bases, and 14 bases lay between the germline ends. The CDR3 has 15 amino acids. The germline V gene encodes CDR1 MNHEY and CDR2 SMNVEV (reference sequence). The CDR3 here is CASSLFPGATYEQYF. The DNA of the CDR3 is TGTGCCAGCAGTTTATTTCCGGGAGCTACTTACGAGCAGTACTTC.

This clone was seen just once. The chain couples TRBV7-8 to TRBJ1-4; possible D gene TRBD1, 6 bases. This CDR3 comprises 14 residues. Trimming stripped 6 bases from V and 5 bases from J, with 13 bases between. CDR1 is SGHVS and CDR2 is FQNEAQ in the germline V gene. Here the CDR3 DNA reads TGTGCCAGCAGTAGGGGGGGCTCCAATGAAAAACTGTTTTTT. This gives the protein CASSRGGSNEKLFF.

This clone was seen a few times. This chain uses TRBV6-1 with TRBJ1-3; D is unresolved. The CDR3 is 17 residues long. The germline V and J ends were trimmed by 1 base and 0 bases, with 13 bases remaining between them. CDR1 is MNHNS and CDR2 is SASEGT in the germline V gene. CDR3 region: CASSEGWEDLSGNTIYF. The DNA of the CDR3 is TGTGCCAGCAGTGAAGGGTGGGAGGACCTCTCTGGAAACACCATATATTTT.

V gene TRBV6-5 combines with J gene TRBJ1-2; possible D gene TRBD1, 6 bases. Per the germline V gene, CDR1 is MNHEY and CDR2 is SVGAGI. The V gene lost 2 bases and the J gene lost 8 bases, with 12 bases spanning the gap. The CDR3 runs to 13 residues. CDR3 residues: CASSYTNRDGYTF. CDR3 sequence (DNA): TGTGCCAGCAGTTACACCAACAGGGACGGCTACACCTTC.

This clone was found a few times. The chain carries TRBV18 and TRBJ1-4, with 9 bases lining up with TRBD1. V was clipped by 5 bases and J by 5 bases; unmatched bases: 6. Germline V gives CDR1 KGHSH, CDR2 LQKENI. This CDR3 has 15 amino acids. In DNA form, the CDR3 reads TGTGCCAGCTCAGATCGACAGGGGGGAAATGAAAAACTGTTTTTT. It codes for CASSDRQGGNEKLFF.

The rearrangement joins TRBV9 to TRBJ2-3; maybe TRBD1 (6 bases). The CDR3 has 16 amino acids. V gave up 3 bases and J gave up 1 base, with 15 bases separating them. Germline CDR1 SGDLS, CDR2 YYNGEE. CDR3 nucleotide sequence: TGTGCCAGCAGCGCCCTAGGGGGAACGGGCACAGATACGCAGTATTTT. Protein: CASSALGGTGTDTQYF.

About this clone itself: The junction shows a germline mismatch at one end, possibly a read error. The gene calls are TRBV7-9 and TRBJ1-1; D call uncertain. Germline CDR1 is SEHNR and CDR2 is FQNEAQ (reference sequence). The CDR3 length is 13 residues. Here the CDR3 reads CSSSLGGPTEAFF. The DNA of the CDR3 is TGTTCCAGCAGCTTAGGTGGGCCCACTGAAGCTTTCTTT.

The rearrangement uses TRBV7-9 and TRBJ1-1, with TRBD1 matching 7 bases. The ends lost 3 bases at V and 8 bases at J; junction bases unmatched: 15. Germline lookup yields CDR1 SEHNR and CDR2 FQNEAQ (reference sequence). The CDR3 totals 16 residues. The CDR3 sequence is CASSLEGRDRALEAFF. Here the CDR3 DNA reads TGTGCCAGCAGCTTGGAAGGGCGGGACAGAGCACTGGAAGCTTTCTTT.

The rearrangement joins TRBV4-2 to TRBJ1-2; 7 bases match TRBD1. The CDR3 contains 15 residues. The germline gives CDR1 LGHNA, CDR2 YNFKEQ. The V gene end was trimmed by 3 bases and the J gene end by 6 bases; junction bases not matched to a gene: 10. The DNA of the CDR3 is TGTGCCAGCAGCCAGGGGGACAGTTTGATCCATGGCTACACCTTC. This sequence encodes CASSQGDSLIHGYTF.

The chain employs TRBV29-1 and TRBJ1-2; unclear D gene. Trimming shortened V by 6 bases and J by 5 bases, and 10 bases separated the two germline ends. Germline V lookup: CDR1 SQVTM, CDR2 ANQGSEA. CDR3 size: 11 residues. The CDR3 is CSVQSRYGYTF. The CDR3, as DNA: TGCAGCGTACAGTCCCGTTATGGCTACACCTTC.

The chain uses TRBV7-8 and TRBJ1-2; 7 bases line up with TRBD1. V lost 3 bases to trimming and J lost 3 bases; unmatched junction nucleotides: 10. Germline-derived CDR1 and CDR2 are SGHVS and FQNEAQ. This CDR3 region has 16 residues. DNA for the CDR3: TGTGCCAGCAGCTTGACAGGGACCCCACTAGACTATGGCTACACCTTC. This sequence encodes CASSLTGTPLDYGYTF.

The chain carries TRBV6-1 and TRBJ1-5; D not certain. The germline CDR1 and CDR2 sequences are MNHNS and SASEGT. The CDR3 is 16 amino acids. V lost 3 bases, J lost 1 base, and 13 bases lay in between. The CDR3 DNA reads TGTGCCAGCAGTGAGGGAGTAGGTCACAGCAATCAGCCCCAGCATTTT. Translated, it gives CASSEGVGHSNQPQHF.